A selection of T cell receptor beta chains follows, all from one sample in a study of CD8+CD57+ T cells in acquired aplastic anemia. MiXCR was run by TCRdb on the reads, yielding one entry per CDR3 protein. Altogether 150,000 to 200,000 distinct CDR3 sequences are present, less than 65% being singletons, with the ten largest covering about 45%. Sequencing was performed on sorted CD4+, CD8+, or CD8+CD57+ T cells (not recorded which) from PBMCs. These receptors all stem from a human donor with severe aplastic anemia or a healthy control (not recorded which). Each CDR3 is given with its conserved first and last residue. Each record gives: D gene, J gene, V gene, clone size, CDR3 DNA, CDR3 protein. The D gene is left open where the match is weak. Size is stated for part of the rows, as once, few or many counts, or as a class when the clone is expanded.

d_gene: -
j_gene: TRBJ1-6
v_gene: TRBV7-9
abundance: -
CDR3nt: TGTCCCAGCAGCTTAGCGTCATGGGGGGATAATTCACCCCTCCACTTT
CDR3aa: CPSSLASWGDNSPLHF

d_gene: TRBD2
j_gene: TRBJ2-3
v_gene: TRBV19
abundance: -
CDR3nt: TGTGCCAGTAGTAACCCGGGACTAGCGGGCACAGATACGCAGTATTTT
CDR3aa: CASSNPGLAGTDTQYF

d_gene: -
j_gene: TRBJ1-1
v_gene: TRBV7-9
abundance: many
CDR3nt: TGTGCCAGCAGCTTAGCCCTACAGATCACTGAAGCTTTCTTT
CDR3aa: CASSLALQITEAFF

d_gene: -
j_gene: TRBJ2-1
v_gene: TRBV9
abundance: many
CDR3nt: TGTGCCAGCAGCGTAGGATTCGCGGACTCCTACAATGAGCAGTTCTTC
CDR3aa: CASSVGFADSYNEQFF

d_gene: -
j_gene: TRBJ1-3
v_gene: TRBV5-6
abundance: many
CDR3nt: TGTGCCAGCAGCTTGGGACCGGACTCTGGAAACACCATATATTTT
CDR3aa: CASSLGPDSGNTIYF

d_gene: -
j_gene: TRBJ1-1
v_gene: TRBV29-1
abundance: -
CDR3nt: TGCAGCGTGCCGACAGGAAAGATGAACACTGAAGCTTTCTTT
CDR3aa: CSVPTGKMNTEAFF

d_gene: -
j_gene: TRBJ2-2
v_gene: TRBV15
abundance: -
CDR3nt: TGTGCCACGAGCGGAGACCCAATCTGTGAGCTGTTTTTT
CDR3aa: CATSGDPICELFF

d_gene: -
j_gene: TRBJ1-1
v_gene: TRBV7-9
abundance: -
CDR3nt: TGTGCCAGCAGCCCGCGTGGAGCCAAAACTGAAGCTTTCTTT
CDR3aa: CASSPRGAKTEAFF

d_gene: -
j_gene: TRBJ2-6
v_gene: TRBV7-2
abundance: few
CDR3nt: TGTGCCAGCAGCTTGGGGCTAAATAACGTCCTGACTTTC
CDR3aa: CASSLGLNNVLTF

d_gene: -
j_gene: TRBJ2-3
v_gene: TRBV7-6
abundance: -
CDR3nt: TGTGCCAGCAGCCAGGCCAACTCCTACGAGCAGGAAGATACGCAGTATTTT
CDR3aa: CASSQANSYEQEDTQYF

d_gene: -
j_gene: TRBJ1-5
v_gene: TRBV6-6
abundance: many
CDR3nt: TGTGCCAGCAGTTACGAGGAGCAGCCCCAGCATTTT
CDR3aa: CASSYEEQPQHF

d_gene: TRBD1
j_gene: TRBJ2-2
v_gene: TRBV2
abundance: -
CDR3nt: TGTGCCACCAGTGACGCCGGGACAGGGACCACCGGGGAGCTGTTTTTT
CDR3aa: CATSDAGTGTTGELFF

d_gene: -
j_gene: TRBJ1-1
v_gene: TRBV9
abundance: -
CDR3nt: TGTGCCAGCAGCGTAACGGGAGGGTTGAACACTGAAGCTTTCTTT
CDR3aa: CASSVTGGLNTEAFF

d_gene: -
j_gene: TRBJ2-3
v_gene: TRBV20-1
abundance: few
CDR3nt: TGCAGTGCCGTGGACGCCCTATCCACAGATACGCAGTATTTT
CDR3aa: CSAVDALSTDTQYF

d_gene: -
j_gene: TRBJ1-5
v_gene: TRBV2
abundance: -
CDR3nt: TGTGCCAGCAGTCTACAGCAGTATAGCAATCAGCCCCAGCATTTT
CDR3aa: CASSLQQYSNQPQHF

d_gene: -
j_gene: TRBJ2-1
v_gene: TRBV5-6
abundance: many
CDR3nt: TGTGCCAGCAGCTTGATTCGGGCGGATAGCTCCTACAATGAGCAGTTCTTC
CDR3aa: CASSLIRADSSYNEQFF

d_gene: -
j_gene: TRBJ1-5
v_gene: TRBV15
abundance: few
CDR3nt: TGTGCCACCAGCAGAGATGGCAATCAGCCCCAGCATTTT
CDR3aa: CATSRDGNQPQHF

d_gene: -
j_gene: TRBJ2-2
v_gene: TRBV10-3
abundance: -
CDR3nt: TGTGCCATCAGTGGGACCAGGGGAGGTAGAAGAACCGGGGAGCTGTTTTTT
CDR3aa: CAISGTRGGRRTGELFF

d_gene: -
j_gene: TRBJ1-1
v_gene: TRBV6-1
abundance: -
CDR3nt: TGTGCCAGCATGGATTGGGGGGAGACTGAAGCTTTCTTT
CDR3aa: CASMDWGETEAFF

d_gene: TRBD1
j_gene: TRBJ2-2
v_gene: TRBV6-6
abundance: -
CDR3nt: TGTGCCACTTCGACGGGACAGCACACCGGGGAGCTGTTTTTT
CDR3aa: CATSTGQHTGELFF

d_gene: -
j_gene: TRBJ1-6
v_gene: TRBV9
abundance: -
CDR3nt: TGTGCCAGCAGCCAATTAAGGGGGGATTCACCCCTCCACTTT
CDR3aa: CASSQLRGDSPLHF

d_gene: -
j_gene: TRBJ2-3
v_gene: TRBV7-3
abundance: -
CDR3nt: TGTGCCAGCAGCTTAGGCGGGATTGGGGCAGATACGCAGTATTTT
CDR3aa: CASSLGGIGADTQYF

d_gene: -
j_gene: TRBJ2-2
v_gene: TRBV20-1
abundance: -
CDR3nt: TGCAGTGCCCCGGCTTCGAACACCGGGGAGCTGTTTTTT
CDR3aa: CSAPASNTGELFF

d_gene: TRBD2
j_gene: TRBJ2-5
v_gene: TRBV7-2
abundance: -
CDR3nt: TGTGCCAGCAGCTTATCTAGCGGGGGCCGGGTAAGGGAGACCCAGTACTTC
CDR3aa: CASSLSSGGRVRETQYF

d_gene: TRBD1
j_gene: TRBJ2-7
v_gene: TRBV5-1
abundance: -
CDR3nt: TGCGCCAGCAGCCACAGACAGGGAAGTAAGTACGAGCAGTACTTC
CDR3aa: CASSHRQGSKYEQYF

d_gene: TRBD2
j_gene: TRBJ2-5
v_gene: TRBV10-3
abundance: -
CDR3nt: TGTGCCAGCAGTTACTCGAGAGCGGGGGGGCGGGAGGAGGCCCAGTACTTC
CDR3aa: CASSYSRAGGREEAQYF

d_gene: -
j_gene: TRBJ2-7
v_gene: TRBV5-1
abundance: many
CDR3nt: TGCGCAAGTAGAGGGTCCGAGCAGTACTTC
CDR3aa: CASRGSEQYF

d_gene: TRBD2
j_gene: TRBJ2-2
v_gene: TRBV12-3/TRBV12-4
abundance: -
CDR3nt: TGTGCCAGCAGCCAGCGTGGGGGGGGATCGAACACCGGGGAGCTGTTTTTT
CDR3aa: CASSQRGGGSNTGELFF

d_gene: -
j_gene: TRBJ2-7
v_gene: TRBV14
abundance: -
CDR3nt: TGTGCCAGCAGCCAAGATTCGGTCTACAAGCAGTACTTC
CDR3aa: CASSQDSVYKQYF

d_gene: -
j_gene: TRBJ2-5
v_gene: TRBV7-2
abundance: many
CDR3nt: TGTGCCAGCAGCTTATATACGGGGTCGGAGACCCAGTACTTC
CDR3aa: CASSLYTGSETQYF

d_gene: -
j_gene: TRBJ2-7
v_gene: TRBV5-6
abundance: -
CDR3nt: TGTGCCAGCAGCTTGGTAGACAAGGACTCCTACGAGCAGTACTTC
CDR3aa: CASSLVDKDSYEQYF

d_gene: -
j_gene: TRBJ2-7
v_gene: TRBV24-1
abundance: many
CDR3nt: TGTGCCACCAGTGGAGGAAAGGGGAGCTCCTACGAGCAGTACTTC
CDR3aa: CATSGGKGSSYEQYF